This TCR beta chain was recorded in a study of shared T cell receptors in the human thymus. The CDR3 runs to 15 residues. In germline, CDR1 is GTSNPN, CDR2 SVGIG (reference sequence). Trimming removed 4 bases from V and 1 base from J, with 15 bases in between. The method was immunoSEQ multiplex PCR; TCRdb's version includes in-frame clones alone and lacks a portion of them. The repertoire holds 500,000 to 550,000 clones, with about four fifths as singletons. Another study also made use of these data, one on human thymus T cells. That study reports: Thymic samples were excised during corrective heart operations. Across thymic and blood repertoires, the usage of V and J genes appeared to be biased. Reports from related research described highly overlapping thymic repertoires among unrelated individuals.

The J gene is TRBJ2-3, the V gene TRBV30, with D tentatively TRBD2 (6 bases). Source material: thymocytes. This TCR came from a boy younger than two with a congenital heart defect. The chain's CDR3 is CAWNTSPLRTDTQYF. The CDR3 DNA is TGTGCCTGGAACACTAGCCCCCTGCGCACAGATACGCAGTATTTT.